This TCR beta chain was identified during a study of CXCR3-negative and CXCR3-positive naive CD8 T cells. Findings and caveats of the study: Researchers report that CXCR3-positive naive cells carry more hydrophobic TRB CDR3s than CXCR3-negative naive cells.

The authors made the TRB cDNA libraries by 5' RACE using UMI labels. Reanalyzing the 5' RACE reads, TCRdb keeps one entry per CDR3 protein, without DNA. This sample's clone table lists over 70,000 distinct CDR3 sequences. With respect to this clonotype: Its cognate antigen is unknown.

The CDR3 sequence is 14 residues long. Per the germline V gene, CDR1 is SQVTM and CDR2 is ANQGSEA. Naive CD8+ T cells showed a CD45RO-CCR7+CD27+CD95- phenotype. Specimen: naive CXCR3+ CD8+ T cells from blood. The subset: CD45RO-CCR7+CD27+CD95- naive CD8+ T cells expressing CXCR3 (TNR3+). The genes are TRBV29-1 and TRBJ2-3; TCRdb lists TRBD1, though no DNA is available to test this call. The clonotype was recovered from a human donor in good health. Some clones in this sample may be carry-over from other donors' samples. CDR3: CSVESRRERDTQYF.